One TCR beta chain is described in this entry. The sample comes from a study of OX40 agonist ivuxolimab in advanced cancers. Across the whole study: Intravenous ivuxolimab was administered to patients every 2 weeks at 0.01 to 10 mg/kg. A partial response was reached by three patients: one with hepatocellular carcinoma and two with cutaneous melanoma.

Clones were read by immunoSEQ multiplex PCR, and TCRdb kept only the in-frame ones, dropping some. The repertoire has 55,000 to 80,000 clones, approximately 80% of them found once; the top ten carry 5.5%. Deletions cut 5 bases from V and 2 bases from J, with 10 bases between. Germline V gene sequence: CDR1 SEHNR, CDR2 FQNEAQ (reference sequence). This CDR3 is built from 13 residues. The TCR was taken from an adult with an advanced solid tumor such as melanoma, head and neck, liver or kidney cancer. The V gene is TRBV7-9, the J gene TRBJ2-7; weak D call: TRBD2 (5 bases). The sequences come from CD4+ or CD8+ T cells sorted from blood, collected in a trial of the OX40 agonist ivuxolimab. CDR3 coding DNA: TGTGCCAGCAGCCCCCGGGATACCTACGAGCAGTACTTC. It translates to CASSPRDTYEQYF. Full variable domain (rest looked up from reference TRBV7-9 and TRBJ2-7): DTGVSQNPRHKITKRGQNVTFRCDPISEHNRLYWYRQTLGQGPEFLTYFQNEAQLEKSRLLSDRFSAERPKGSFSTLEIQRTEQGDSAMYLCASSPRDTYEQYFGPGTRLTVT.